This T cell receptor (beta chain) originates from a study of T-cell reconstitution after alpha-beta-depleted transplantation in children. Points from the study as a whole: Newly generated T cells supplied most T-cell counts and diversity one year post-transplant. Reported findings indicate that, about two months after transplant, alpha-beta T cells came from several hundred expanded clones, which were derived from non-depleted graft cells. TCRbeta diversity was high at day 60 in some patients (a result of surviving recipient T cells and thymic progenitors).

It was with unique molecular identifiers that the TCRbeta library was prepared. TCRdb analysed the PCR reads with MiXCR anew, one entry per CDR3 protein. The repertoire consists of 27,000 or so distinct CDR3 sequences, with roughly a sixth occurring once and the leading ten covering over 30%. CDR3 length: 12 residues. The V end lost 9 bases, the J end lost 0 bases, and 5 bases lay between the germline ends. The germline CDR1 and CDR2 sequences are MNHEY and SVGEGT. Regarding this clonotype: The target antigen is unknown.

The V gene is TRBV6-2 or TRBV6-3, the J gene TRBJ2-2, with D unresolved. The sequencing here drew on PBMCs, mostly from graft donor cells, taken 60 days after TCRalphabeta/CD19-depleted stem cell transplant. The receptor comes from a male patient under 10 years old who had a stem cell transplant for acute lymphoblastic leukemia, so the T cells may come from the graft donor. The DNA of the CDR3 is TGTGCCAGTGGATCGAACACCGGGGAGCTGTTTTTT. It yields the protein CASGSNTGELFF.